The 8 T cell receptor beta chains below all came from one sample that was sequenced in a study of blood T cell repertoires in COVID-19. Repertoires were generated with immunoSEQ multiplex PCR, while TCRdb's copy carries only in-frame clones and drops some. The sample has around 190,000 clones; approximately 89% are singletons. The specimen sequenced was peripheral blood. Source of these receptors: a woman aged 60-75 years with acute or convalescent COVID-19.

This chain connects TRBV18 to TRBJ1-6; D might be TRBD1 (6 bases). V lost 4 bases and J lost 7, with 8 bases in between. Germline CDR1 reads KGHSH; CDR2 reads LQKENI. This CDR3 contains 13 residues. CDR3 nucleotides: TGTGCCAGCTCACTAGGACAGAATTCACCCCTCCACTTT. Protein sequence: CASSLGQNSPLHF.

The genes are TRBV28 and TRBJ2-7, with D perhaps TRBD1 (6 bases). The CDR3 is 11 amino acids. V lost 7 bases to trimming and J lost 6 bases, with 10 bases between them. Germline assignment: CDR1 MDHEN and CDR2 SYDVKM. In DNA, the CDR3 is TGTGCCAGCACTGGGGGCAGCGAGCAGTACGTC. Amino acid sequence: CASTGGSEQYV.

The count of this clone is one. The V and J genes are TRBV6-5 and TRBJ2-7; 8 bases fit TRBD2. CDR3 length: 15 residues. V gave up 8 bases and J gave up 5 bases; unmatched junction bases: 14. Germline V gives CDR1 MNHEY, CDR2 SVGAGI. CDR3 in DNA: TGTGCCAGCGCCCCAGCGGGAGCTCCTTACAACGAGCAGTACGTC. It translates to CASAPAGAPYNEQYV.

V usage is TRBV19 and J usage is TRBJ1-2, with TRBD1 matching over 7 bases. The V gene end was trimmed by 8 bases and the J gene end by 4 bases; junction bases not matched to a gene: 13. This CDR3 contains 15 residues. Germline V gene lookup returns CDR1 LNHDA and CDR2 SQIVND (reference sequence). The CDR3 bases are TGTGCCAGTGCGCCGACCGGGACAGTCCTCTATGGCTACACCTTC. It encodes CASAPTGTVLYGYTF.

The chain links TRBV19 to TRBJ2-7, with 12 bases aligning to TRBD2. The V segment lost 9 bases and the J segment 2 bases; nucleotides outside the gene matches: 11. CDR1 and CDR2 from the germline V gene are LNHDA and SQIVND (reference sequence). The CDR3 covers 16 residues. The CDR3 loop reads CASGLAGSPSPYEQYF. CDR3 in DNA: TGTGCCAGCGGACTAGCGGGATCTCCTTCACCCTACGAGCAGTACTTC.

The V and J genes are TRBV6-5 and TRBJ2-5; 7 bases match TRBD2. The trim removed 5 bases at V and 5 bases at J, leaving 8 bases unmatched. The CDR3 runs 14 residues. CDR1 is MNHEY, CDR2 SVGAGI, per germline. The CDR3 DNA reads TGTGCCAGCAGTCTGGGGGGGAGGGAGGAGACCCAGTACTTC. Amino acid sequence: CASSLGGREETQYF.

CDR3 amino acids: CASSLELAGKNEQFF. The CDR3 coding sequence is TGCGCCAGCAGCTTGGAACTAGCGGGTAAAAATGAGCAGTTCTTC. The chain combines TRBV5-1 with TRBJ2-1; TRBD2 agrees at 9 bases. Germline values: CDR1 SGHRS, CDR2 YFSETQ. The CDR3 length is 15 residues. Unmatched junction bases numbered 5, after V lost 0 bases and J lost 7 bases.

The chain joins TRBV27 to TRBJ1-6; a possible D gene is TRBD1 (6 bases). This CDR3 has 15 amino acids. Between the trimmed V and J ends, which lost 5 bases and 2 bases, there was a span of 10 bases. CDR1 and CDR2 (germline): MNHEY, SMNVEV (reference sequence). This CDR3 is CASSLQGPYNSPLHF. The CDR3, as DNA: TGTGCCAGCAGTCTTCAGGGGCCCTATAATTCACCCCTCCACTTT.